This is a list of T cell receptor beta chains from one sample in a study of blood T cell repertoires in COVID-19. The assay was immunoSEQ multiplex PCR, and TCRdb's table has in-frame clones only and misses some. The data contain around 12,000 clones, about nine tenths of them singletons. Sequences were obtained from peripheral blood. Every receptor here comes from a human donor in a cohort sampled during active COVID-19. CDR3s include the opening cysteine and the closing phenylalanine or tryptophan. The order of the fields is clone size, J gene, V gene, D gene, CDR3 DNA, CDR3 protein. D genes are given only for firm matches. Expanded clones are given a class, and other clones once, few, many or no size at all.

- | TRBJ2-1 | TRBV4-3 | TRBD2 | TGCGCCAGCAGCCAAGGACTAGCTGGGGAGTACAATGAGCAGTTCTTC | CASSQGLAGEYNEQFF
- | TRBJ2-1 | TRBV5-6 | - | TGTGCCAGCAGCTTGGGAGAGTGGGAGCGAAATGAGCAGTTCTTC | CASSLGEWERNEQFF
- | TRBJ1-1 | TRBV6-4 | - | TGTGCCAGCAGCCCGGAACAGGGGAACACTGAAGCTTTCTTT | CASSPEQGNTEAFF
- | TRBJ2-7 | TRBV9 | TRBD1 | TGTGCCAGCAGCGTAGGGACAGGGAAAAACTACGAGCAGTACTTC | CASSVGTGKNYEQYF
- | TRBJ1-2 | TRBV9 | TRBD1 | TGTGCCAGCAGCGTCGGGACAGGGGTCGCTAACTATGGCTACACCTTC | CASSVGTGVANYGYTF
- | TRBJ2-7 | TRBV27 | TRBD2 | TGTGCCAGCAGTTTCTCACTCGCTCCGGGGGGCTACGAGCAGTACTTC | CASSFSLAPGGYEQYF
- | TRBJ1-5 | TRBV18 | - | TGTGCCAGCTCACCAGTCGGCAATCAGCCCCAGCATTTT | CASSPVGNQPQHF
few | TRBJ2-7 | TRBV20-1 | TRBD2 | TGCAGTTCAACTAGCGGCCACGAGCAGTACTTC | CSSTSGHEQYF
- | TRBJ2-3 | TRBV20-1 | - | TGCAGTGCTAGTAGGGAGAACACAGATACGCAGTATTTT | CSASRENTDTQYF
- | TRBJ2-5 | TRBV6-5 | TRBD2 | TGTGCCAGCAGTTACTCGGGGGGGAGGGAGACCCAGTACTTC | CASSYSGGRETQYF
- | TRBJ1-2 | TRBV7-8 | TRBD1 | TGTGCCAGCAGCTTAGTCAAGGCAGGGGGCTATGGCTACACCTTC | CASSLVKAGGYGYTF
- | TRBJ2-7 | TRBV6-5 | - | TGTGCCAGCAGTCCCCGACAGCCCCCCTACGAGCAGTACTTC | CASSPRQPPYEQYF
- | TRBJ1-2 | TRBV15 | - | TGTGCCACCAGCAGCGACTATGGCTACACCTTC | CATSSDYGYTF
- | TRBJ1-1 | TRBV28 | TRBD1 | TGTGCCAGCAGCTATGCAGGGGGCAACACTGAAGCTTTCTTT | CASSYAGGNTEAFF
- | TRBJ2-7 | TRBV19 | TRBD1 | TGTGCCAGTAGACCGGACAGGGGTTCCTACGAGCAGTACTTC | CASRPDRGSYEQYF
- | TRBJ1-1 | TRBV2 | TRBD1 | TGTGCCACCGAACGGGACAGTGCTGAAGCTTTCTTT | CATERDSAEAFF
- | TRBJ2-5 | TRBV2 | TRBD2 | TGTGCCAGCAGCCCCGGGACTAGCGAGACCCAGTACTTC | CASSPGTSETQYF
- | TRBJ2-1 | TRBV24-1 | TRBD2 | TGTGCCACCAGTGATTTGACTAGCGGGGCAAATGAGCAGTTCTTC | CATSDLTSGANEQFF
- | TRBJ1-2 | TRBV5-6 | - | TGTGCCAGCAGCCCAACAGGGATAGGCGGCTACACCTTC | CASSPTGIGGYTF
- | TRBJ1-2 | TRBV28 | TRBD1 | TGTGCCAGCGGGGGACAGGCGGACGGCTACACCTTC | CASGGQADGYTF
- | TRBJ1-1 | TRBV5-5 | - | TGTGCCAGCAGCTTTGAGCCGAACACTGAAGCTTTCTTT | CASSFEPNTEAFF
- | TRBJ2-7 | TRBV23-1 | TRBD2 | TGCGCCAGCAGTGGACTAGCGGGGGTCTCCTACGAGCAGTACTTC | CASSGLAGVSYEQYF
- | TRBJ2-1 | TRBV14 | TRBD2 | TGTGCCAGCAGCTCACGGGTAGCGGGCTTTTACAATGAGCAGTTCTTC | CASSSRVAGFYNEQFF
- | TRBJ1-2 | TRBV27 | - | TGTGCCAGCAGTTTATCGGTGGGGCCGGATGGCTTCTATGGCTACACCTTC | CASSLSVGPDGFYGYTF
- | TRBJ2-2 | TRBV3-1/TRBV3-2 | TRBD1 | TGTGCCAGCAGCCTAGGGACAGGGGGTATCTCCGGGGAGCTGTTTTTT | CASSLGTGGISGELFF
- | TRBJ1-3 | TRBV24-1 | - | TGTGCCACCAGTGCAGGGCGGGGTGGAAACACCATATATTTT | CATSAGRGGNTIYF
- | TRBJ2-3 | TRBV19 | TRBD1 | TGTGCCAGTAGTCGGGGACAGGGGTTGAATACGCAGTATTTT | CASSRGQGLNTQYF
- | TRBJ1-3 | TRBV12-3/TRBV12-4 | - | TGTGCCCTTCGGGGGTTGGGAAACACCATATATTTT | CALRGLGNTIYF
- | TRBJ1-2 | TRBV6-5 | TRBD1 | TGTGCCAGCAGTTACAACGGACAGGGGGTGGTTGGCTACACCTTC | CASSYNGQGVVGYTF
- | TRBJ2-3 | TRBV5-1 | - | TGCGCCAGCAGCTTGGGTACGGGGCAGGGGCTTGATACGCAGTATTTT | CASSLGTGQGLDTQYF
- | TRBJ2-7 | TRBV5-1 | TRBD2 | TGCGCCAGCAGCCTGGGTGCTAGCGGGGGGGCGGACGAGCAGTACTTC | CASSLGASGGADEQYF
- | TRBJ2-1 | TRBV9 | TRBD2 | TGTGCCAGCAGCCCAACCGGGACTAGCGGGAGCTACAATGAGCAGTTCTTC | CASSPTGTSGSYNEQFF
- | TRBJ1-1 | TRBV12-3/TRBV12-4 | - | TGTGCCAGCAGTTACAAAACGCGGCCAGCTTTCTTT | CASSYKTRPAFF
once | TRBJ2-7 | TRBV28 | TRBD2 | TGTGCCAGCACCATCCGGGGAGGGCCCTCATACGAGCAGTACTTC | CASTIRGGPSYEQYF
- | TRBJ2-3 | TRBV18 | - | TGTGCCAGCTCACTTCAGGGCCTGGGGACAGATACGCAGTATTTT | CASSLQGLGTDTQYF
- | TRBJ2-7 | TRBV28 | - | TGTGCCAGCAGTTCCGATCCTAGCGCCCGTGTCGGAGCGTTCCCCTTC | CASSSDPSARVGAFPF
- | TRBJ1-6 | TRBV6-6 | - | TGTGCCAGCAGTTTAAGGACAGCTAATTCACCCCTCCACTTT | CASSLRTANSPLHF
once | TRBJ2-7 | TRBV7-9 | - | TGTGCCAGCAGCTTTCCGGGGGGCGGATACGAGCAGTACTTC | CASSFPGGGYEQYF
- | TRBJ1-1 | TRBV12-3/TRBV12-4 | - | TGTGCCAGCATCTTCCAGCAGGGGACTGAAGCTTTCTTT | CASIFQQGTEAFF
- | TRBJ1-6 | TRBV6-5 | TRBD1 | TGTGCCAGCAGTTACTCACGGACAGGGTATTCACCCCTCCACTTT | CASSYSRTGYSPLHF
- | TRBJ1-3 | TRBV18 | TRBD1 | TGTGCCAGCCGCGCCGACAGGGGAGGATCTGGAAACACCATATATTTT | CASRADRGGSGNTIYF
- | TRBJ2-2 | TRBV4-3 | TRBD2 | TGCGCCAGCAGCCACCGATACCCGACTAGCGGGGGACCTGGTAACACCGGGGAGCTGTTTTTT | CASSHRYPTSGGPGNTGELFF
- | TRBJ2-7 | TRBV24-1 | TRBD1 | TGTGCCACCAGTGAGGTGACAGGGCGCGAGCAGTACTTC | CATSEVTGREQYF
once | TRBJ2-1 | TRBV18 | TRBD2 | TGTGCCAGCTCACCTGTAATAAGCGGGAGAGGTCAGAATGAGCAGTTCTTC | CASSPVISGRGQNEQFF
- | TRBJ1-2 | TRBV15 | TRBD1 | TGTGCCACCAGCAGGCAAAGATCGACAGGGGGAACGGGAGGCTACACCTTC | CATSRQRSTGGTGGYTF
- | TRBJ2-1 | TRBV28 | TRBD1 | TGTGCCAGCAGTTCCAGGGGGCGCGGCGCCTACAATGAGCAGTTCTTC | CASSSRGRGAYNEQFF
- | TRBJ2-4 | TRBV7-2 | TRBD2 | TGTGCCAGCAGCCCCGGGGGGGCGGTGGACATTCAGTACTTC | CASSPGGAVDIQYF
- | TRBJ2-7 | TRBV7-8 | - | TGTGCCAGCAGTTTTGGACAGAAGTACGAGCAGTACTTC | CASSFGQKYEQYF
- | TRBJ1-4 | TRBV6-5 | TRBD1 | TGTGCCAGCAGAACCACCGGGACAGTTAATGAAAAACTGTTTTTT | CASRTTGTVNEKLFF
- | TRBJ2-7 | TRBV5-1 | - | TGCGCCAGCAGCTTGGAGAGGTTCTTCTCCTACGAGCAGTACTTC | CASSLERFFSYEQYF